These T cell receptor beta chains were read from a single sample in a study of cytomegalovirus exposure and HLA in healthy donors. Sequencing was performed with immunoSEQ multiplex PCR; in TCRdb, only in-frame clones are kept and a portion is missing. The sample records around 130,000 clones, approximately 87% being singletons. Sequencing input: PBMCs. The receptors shown here come from a woman aged 25 to 39 in good health and CMV-seronegative. Each CDR3 is given with its conserved first and last residue. D genes are given only for firm matches.

j_call v_call d_call cdr3_aa cdr3_nt
TRBJ2-5 TRBV7-9 TRBD1 CASSFRQGAGETQYF TGTGCCAGCAGCTTCCGACAGGGGGCAGGGGAGACCCAGTACTTC
TRBJ1-2 TRBV2 TRBD1 CASSDGLDRAYGYTF TGTGCCAGCAGCGACGGCCTAGACAGGGCCTATGGCTACACCTTC
TRBJ1-1 TRBV19 TRBD1 CASRQGAAAFF TGTGCCAGTAGACAGGGGGCTGCAGCTTTCTTT
TRBJ2-7 TRBV6-4 TRBD1 CASSEDRPYEQYF TGTGCCAGCAGTGAGGACAGGCCCTACGAGCAGTACTTC
TRBJ2-7 TRBV27 - CASSQRGSYEQYF TGTGCCAGCAGTCAGAGAGGGTCCTACGAGCAGTACTTC
TRBJ2-3 TRBV7-2 - CASSLVGADTQYF TGTGCCAGCAGCTTAGTAGGAGCAGATACGCAGTATTTT
TRBJ2-2 TRBV5-1 - CASSSRPRVTGELFF TGCGCCAGCAGCAGCCGGCCGCGGGTCACCGGGGAGCTGTTTTTT
TRBJ1-5 TRBV4-1 - CASSQGGNQPQHF TGCGCCAGCAGCCAGGGAGGGAATCAGCCCCAGCATTTT
TRBJ2-3 TRBV7-8 TRBD2 CASSFGPSGSADTQYF TGTGCCAGCAGCTTCGGGCCTAGCGGATCGGCAGATACGCAGTATTTT
TRBJ2-1 TRBV7-9 - CASSANPRGPPDNEQFF TGTGCCAGCAGCGCAAACCCCAGGGGCCCTCCCGACAATGAGCAGTTCTTC